The clone carrying this T cell receptor (beta chain) was observed at least ten times. Its antigen is still unknown. These data are taken from a study of blood T cells in healthy people across ages. Whole-study findings and limits: Long-lived donors had more naive CD4+ cells and higher diversity than aged donors. Possibly confounding the expanded clonotype changes was the fact that donor CMV status was unknown.

CDR3 length: 14 residues. V was cut by 6 bases and J by 4 bases, with 15 bases left in between. It was with a sample-barcoded 5' primer and a J-beta primer mix that a second PCR of roughly 7 to 12 cycles was run. TCRdb re-analysed the 5' RACE reads in MiXCR, keeping a single row per CDR3 protein. The sample yields about 780,000 distinct CDR3 sequences, around 45% seen once. The TCR sequence derives from a man at least 80 years old in good health. J is TRBJ1-2 and V is TRBV12-3 or TRBV12-4; D gene unclear. Sequencing was performed on blood. CDR3 DNA sequence: TGTGCCAGCAGATCGGACGGACGAGGCTATGGCTACACCTTC. This sequence encodes CASRSDGRGYGYTF.